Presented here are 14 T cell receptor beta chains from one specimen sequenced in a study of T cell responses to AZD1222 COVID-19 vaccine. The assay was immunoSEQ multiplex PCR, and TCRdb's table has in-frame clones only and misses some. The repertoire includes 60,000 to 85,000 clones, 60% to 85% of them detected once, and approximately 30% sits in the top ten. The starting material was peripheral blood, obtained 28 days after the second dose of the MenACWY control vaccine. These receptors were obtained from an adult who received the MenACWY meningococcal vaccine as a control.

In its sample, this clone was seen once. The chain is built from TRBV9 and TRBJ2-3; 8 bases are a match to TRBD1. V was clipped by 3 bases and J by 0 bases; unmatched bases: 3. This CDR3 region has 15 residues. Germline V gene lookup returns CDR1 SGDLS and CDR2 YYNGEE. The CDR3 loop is CASSGQGTSTDTQYF. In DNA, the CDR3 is TGTGCCAGCAGCGGACAGGGGACTAGCACAGATACGCAGTATTTT.

The CDR3 sequence: CSHGRDLGDEQFF. The CDR3 DNA sequence: TGCAGCCATGGCCGGGATCTGGGGGATGAGCAGTTCTTC. The chain recombines TRBV29-1 with TRBJ2-1, with D perhaps matching TRBD1 or TRBD2 (5 bases each). Trimming took 8 bases from V and 8 from J, leaving 19 bases between them. CDR3 size: 13 residues. The germline gives CDR1 SQVTM, CDR2 ANQGSEA.

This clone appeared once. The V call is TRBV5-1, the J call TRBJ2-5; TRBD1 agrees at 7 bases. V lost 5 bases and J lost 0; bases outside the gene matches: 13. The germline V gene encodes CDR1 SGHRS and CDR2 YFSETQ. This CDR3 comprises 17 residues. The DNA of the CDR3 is TGCGCCAGCAGACCGGGACAGCCGCTTCGATACCAAGAGACCCAGTACTTC. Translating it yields CASRPGQPLRYQETQYF.

The CDR3 sequence: CASSLEGYGHSNLISTEAFF. CDR3 in DNA: TGTGCCAGCAGCTTAGAAGGCTACGGTCACAGTAATCTTATCAGCACTGAAGCTTTCTTT. The rearrangement uses TRBV13 and TRBJ1-1; the D is unclear. Deletions cut 1 base from V and 4 bases from J, with 28 bases between. Looked up from germline, CDR1 is PRHDT and CDR2 is FYEKMQ (reference sequence). CDR3 length equals 20 residues.

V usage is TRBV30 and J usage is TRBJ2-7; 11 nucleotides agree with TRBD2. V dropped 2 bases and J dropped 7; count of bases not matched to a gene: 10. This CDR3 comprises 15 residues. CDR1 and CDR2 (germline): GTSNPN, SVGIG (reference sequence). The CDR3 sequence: CAWSPISGRAGEQYF. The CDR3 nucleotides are TGTGCCTGGAGTCCGATTAGCGGGAGGGCGGGGGAGCAGTACTTC.

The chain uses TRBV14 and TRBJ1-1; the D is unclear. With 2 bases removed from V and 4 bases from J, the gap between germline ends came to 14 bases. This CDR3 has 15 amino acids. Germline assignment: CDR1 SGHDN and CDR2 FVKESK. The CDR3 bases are TGTGCCAGCAGCCAATTGACCGGGTCCGGCACTGAAGCTTTCTTT. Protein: CASSQLTGSGTEAFF.

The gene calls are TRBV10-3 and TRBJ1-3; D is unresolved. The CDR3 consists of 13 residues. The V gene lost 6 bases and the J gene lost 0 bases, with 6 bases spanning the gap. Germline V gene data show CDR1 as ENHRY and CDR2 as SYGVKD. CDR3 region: CAISSPSGNTIYF. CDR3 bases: TGTGCCATCAGCAGCCCCTCTGGAAACACCATATATTTT.

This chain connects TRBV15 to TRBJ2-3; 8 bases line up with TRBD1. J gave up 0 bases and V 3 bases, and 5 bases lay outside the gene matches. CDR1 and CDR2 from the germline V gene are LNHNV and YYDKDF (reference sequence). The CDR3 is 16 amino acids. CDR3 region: CATSSGNRGSTDTQYF. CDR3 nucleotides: TGTGCCACCAGCAGCGGGAACAGGGGGAGCACAGATACGCAGTATTTT. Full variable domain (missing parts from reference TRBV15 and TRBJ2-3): DAMVIQNPRYQVTQFGKPVTLSCSQTLNHNVMYWYQQKSSQAPKLLFHYYDKDFNNEADTPDNFQSRRPNTSFCFLDIRSPGLGDTAMYLCATSSGNRGSTDTQYFGPGTRLTVL.

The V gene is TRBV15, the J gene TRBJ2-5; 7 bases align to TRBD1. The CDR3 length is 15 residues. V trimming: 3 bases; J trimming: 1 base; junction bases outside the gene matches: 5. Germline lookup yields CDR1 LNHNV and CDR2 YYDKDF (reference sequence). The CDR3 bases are TGTGCCACCAGCAGGATGACAGGGCTCCAAGAGACCCAGTACTTC. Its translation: CATSRMTGLQETQYF.

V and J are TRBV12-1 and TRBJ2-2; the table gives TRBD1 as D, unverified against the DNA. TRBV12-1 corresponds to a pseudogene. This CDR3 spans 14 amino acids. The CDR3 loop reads CASSNRRLHGELFF. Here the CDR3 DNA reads TGTGCCAGCAGCAACAGGCGTCTCCACGGGGAGCTGTTTTTT.

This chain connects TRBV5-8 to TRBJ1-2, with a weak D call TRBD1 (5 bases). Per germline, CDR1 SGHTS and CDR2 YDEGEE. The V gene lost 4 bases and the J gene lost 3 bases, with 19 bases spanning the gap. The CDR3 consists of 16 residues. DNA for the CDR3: TGTGCCAGCAGCCCGGGGATTCGTGGGGGAGACTATGGCTACACCTTC. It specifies CASSPGIRGGDYGYTF.

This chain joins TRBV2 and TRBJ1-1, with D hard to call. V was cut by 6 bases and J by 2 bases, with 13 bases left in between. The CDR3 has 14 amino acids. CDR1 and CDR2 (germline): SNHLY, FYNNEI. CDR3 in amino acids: CASSPLGRNTEAFF. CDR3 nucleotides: TGTGCCAGCAGCCCTCTAGGCCGAAACACTGAAGCTTTCTTT.

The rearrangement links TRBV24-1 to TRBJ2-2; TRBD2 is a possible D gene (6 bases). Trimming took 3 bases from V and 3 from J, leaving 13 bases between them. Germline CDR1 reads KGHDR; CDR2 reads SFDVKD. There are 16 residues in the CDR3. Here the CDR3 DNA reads TGTGCCACCAGTGATACCCCGGGAGACGACACCGGGGAGCTGTTTTTT. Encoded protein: CATSDTPGDDTGELFF.

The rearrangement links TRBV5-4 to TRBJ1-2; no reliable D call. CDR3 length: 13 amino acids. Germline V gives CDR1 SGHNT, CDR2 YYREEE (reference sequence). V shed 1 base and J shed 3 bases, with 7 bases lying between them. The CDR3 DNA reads TGTGCCAGCAGCTTGTATAGGGACTATGGCTACACCTTC. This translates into CASSLYRDYGYTF.